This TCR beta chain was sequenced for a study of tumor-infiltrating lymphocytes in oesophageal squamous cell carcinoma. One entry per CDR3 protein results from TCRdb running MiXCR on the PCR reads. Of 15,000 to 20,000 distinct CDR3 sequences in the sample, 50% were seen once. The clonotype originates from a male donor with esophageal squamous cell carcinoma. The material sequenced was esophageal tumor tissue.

CDR3 sequence: CASSLGPFF. In DNA, the CDR3 is TGTGCCAGCAGCTTAGGTCCGTTCTTC. This sequence joins TRBV7-3 and TRBJ2-1; D is ambiguous. The CDR3 spans 9 residues. The germline V gene has CDR1 SGHTA and CDR2 FQGTGA. Trimming removed 2 bases at V and 15 bases at J, with 5 bases between.